This T cell receptor (beta chain) appears in the sequencing data of a study of blood T cell repertoires in COVID-19. Study in general: COVID-19 samples collected from the United States, Italy and Spain covered acute and convalescent phases. In each case, the material was cDNA or gDNA derived from T cells, B-cell-depleted T cells, or PBMCs.

In the source study's methods: Scientists estimated how many nucleated cells there were by amplifying reference gene primers. Repertoires were generated with immunoSEQ multiplex PCR, while TCRdb's copy carries only in-frame clones and drops some. The D gene and trimming were derived from the DNA, and the V and J assignments and clone size from that table. The sample has approximately 45,000 clones, 65% to 90% seen once. CDR1 MNHEY and CDR2 SVGAGI come from the germline V gene. V shed 6 bases and J shed 7 bases, with 13 bases lying between them. This CDR3 spans 14 amino acids. This sequence was found in a woman of 80 years or more with acute or convalescent COVID-19. Material for sequencing was peripheral blood. The chain combines TRBV6-5 with TRBJ1-6; possibly TRBD1 for D (5 bases). CDR3 in amino acids: CASSRDSQNSPLHF. The CDR3 DNA is TGTGCCAGCAGCCGGGACTCACAGAATTCACCCCTCCACTTT.